The 19 T cell receptor beta chains below were found in one sample sequenced in a study of OX40 agonist ivuxolimab in advanced cancers. The table came from immunoSEQ multiplex PCR; TCRdb's copy has only in-frame clones and leaves some out. Of roughly 13,000 clones in the sample, 90% to 95% are singletons; the top ten hold 20% to 25%. The material sequenced was CD4+ or CD8+ T cells sorted from blood, taken in a trial of the OX40 agonist ivuxolimab. The receptor set was obtained from an adult with an advanced solid tumor such as melanoma, head and neck, liver or kidney cancer.

The gene calls are TRBV5-1 and TRBJ1-2; D ambiguous. The CDR3 is 14 amino acids. CDR1 and CDR2 (germline): SGHRS, YFSETQ. V shed 9 bases and J shed 2 bases, with 17 bases lying between them. CDR3 coding DNA: TGCGCCAATGCCCCGGGGAGGGTAAACTATGGCTACACCTTC. Translating gives CANAPGRVNYGYTF.

This clone was found a few times. The rearrangement links TRBV10-1 to TRBJ1-1, with D uncertain. Trimming took 3 bases from V and 8 from J, leaving 10 bases between them. The germline V gene has CDR1 WNHNN and CDR2 SYGVQD (reference sequence). The CDR3 is 12 residues long. CDR3 loop: CASSDPDREAFF. The CDR3 DNA reads TGCGCCAGCAGTGATCCAGACCGCGAAGCTTTCTTT.

CDR3 sequence reads: CASSPLSGRGDDYGYTF. The DNA of the CDR3 is TGTGCCAGCTCACCCCTGTCGGGCAGGGGTGATGACTATGGCTACACCTTC. The chain combines TRBV18 with TRBJ1-2; maybe TRBD1 (6 bases). The V end was cut by 3 bases, the J end by 3 bases, with 20 bases between. The CDR3 length is 17 residues. Germline CDR1 and CDR2: KGHSH and LQKENI.

V gene TRBV29-1 combines with J gene TRBJ2-3; maybe TRBD1 (5 bases). The CDR3 consists of 14 residues. V lost 2 bases and J 3 bases, leaving 12 bases between the germline ends. Germline CDR1 and CDR2: SQVTM and ANQGSEA. This chain's CDR3 is CSVEKGFWTDTQYF. CDR3 DNA: TGCAGCGTTGAAAAGGGGTTTTGGACAGATACGCAGTATTTT.

This chain connects TRBV27 to TRBJ1-2; D gene uncertain. The V gene's germline CDR1 is MNHEY and CDR2 SMNVEV (reference sequence). The CDR3 totals 14 residues. Trimming took off 0 bases at V and 5 bases at J, with 10 bases between the two ends. The CDR3 loop is CASSLSAGIYGYTF. In DNA, the CDR3 is TGTGCCAGCAGTTTATCCGCAGGCATTTATGGCTACACCTTC.

V and J are TRBV19 and TRBJ2-3; 9 bases are a match to TRBD2. The CDR3 length is 15 residues. CDR1 is LNHDA, CDR2 SQIVND, per germline (reference sequence). V gave up 8 bases and J gave up 6 bases; unmatched junction bases: 12. The CDR3 protein is CASAPGTSSTDTQYF. The CDR3 DNA follows: TGTGCCAGTGCCCCCGGGACTAGCTCAACTGATACGCAGTATTTT. Full variable domain (outside the CDR3, taken from reference TRBV19 and TRBJ2-3): DGGITQSPKYLFRKEGQNVTLSCEQNLNHDAMYWYRQDPGQGLRLIYYSQIVNDFQKGDIAEGYSVSREKKESFPLTVTSAQKNPTAFYLCASAPGTSSTDTQYFGPGTRLTVL.

This rearrangement joins TRBV19 to TRBJ2-6; D not certain. This CDR3 spans 18 amino acids. The V end lost 5 bases, the J end lost 5 bases, and 22 bases lay between the germline ends. Germline CDR1 is LNHDA and CDR2 is SQIVND (reference sequence). The DNA for the CDR3 is TGTGCCAGTAGTCACATAAAGACATCACAAAGTCGGGCCAACGTCCTGACTTTC. Translating gives CASSHIKTSQSRANVLTF. Using reference TRBV19 and TRBJ2-6 for the parts outside the CDR3, the full variable domain is DGGITQSPKYLFRKEGQNVTLSCEQNLNHDAMYWYRQDPGQGLRLIYYSQIVNDFQKGDIAEGYSVSREKKESFPLTVTSAQKNPTAFYLCASSHIKTSQSRANVLTFGAGSRLTVL.

The chain joins TRBV18 to TRBJ1-2; 7 nucleotides match TRBD1. The CDR3 totals 14 residues. CDR1 KGHSH and CDR2 LQKENI come from the germline V gene. With 0 bases clipped from V and 5 bases from J, the junction kept 3 bases outside the gene matches. CDR3 protein: CASSPPGQLYGYTF. CDR3 coding DNA: TGTGCCAGCTCACCACCGGGACAGTTATATGGCTACACCTTC. Variable domain in full (rest from reference TRBV18 and TRBJ1-2): NAGVMQNPRHLVRRRGQEARLRCSPMKGHSHVYWYRQLPEEGLKFMVYLQKENIIDESGMPKERFSAEFPKEGPSILRIQQVVRGDSAAYFCASSPPGQLYGYTFGSGTRLTVV.

DNA of the CDR3: TGTGCCAGTAGTCACCACTCGGACAGGGAATCCAATCAGCCCCAGCATTTT. It translates to CASSHHSDRESNQPQHF. The chain combines TRBV19 with TRBJ1-5; 8 nucleotides align to TRBD1. CDR1 is LNHDA and CDR2 is SQIVND in the germline V gene (reference sequence). The CDR3 length is 17 residues. Trimming removed 5 bases from V and 3 bases from J; junction bases left unmatched: 12.

V and J are TRBV7-9 and TRBJ1-1; D is unresolved. The CDR3 runs 15 residues. Germline V gene sequence: CDR1 SEHNR, CDR2 FQNEAQ (reference sequence). Trimming removed 5 bases at V and 1 base at J, with 14 bases between. CDR3 sequence: CASSHLPGGNTEAFF. The CDR3 bases are TGTGCCAGCAGCCACCTGCCCGGAGGGAACACTGAAGCTTTCTTT.

The chain has TRBV7-3 and TRBJ1-2; possibly TRBD1 for D (6 bases). Germline V gene sequence: CDR1 SGHTA, CDR2 FQGTGA. The ends were cut back, 5 bases at V and 8 bases at J, with 15 bases in the middle. This CDR3 has 13 amino acids. In nucleotides, the CDR3 is TGTGCCAGCAGCCCCATGGGGGGCGCCGGCTACACCTTC. Translating gives CASSPMGGAGYTF.

The genes are TRBV19 and TRBJ1-4; TRBD1 agrees at 7 bases. There are 13 residues in the CDR3. J gave up 5 bases and V 5 bases, and 2 bases lay outside the gene matches. The germline V gene encodes CDR1 LNHDA and CDR2 SQIVND (reference sequence). DNA for the CDR3: TGTGCCAGTAGTGCAGGGGGAAATGAAAAACTGTTTTTT. Its translation is CASSAGGNEKLFF.

The chain has TRBV7-3 and TRBJ2-1; unclear D gene. Trimming stripped 1 base from V and 2 bases from J, with 6 bases between. CDR3 length: 14 residues. CDR1 and CDR2 (germline): SGHTA, FQGTGA. The CDR3 reads CASSLMSTYNEQFF. The CDR3 DNA reads TGTGCCAGCAGCTTAATGTCCACCTACAATGAGCAGTTCTTC.

This chain uses TRBV27 with TRBJ2-7; D unclear. CDR3 length equals 14 residues. Germline CDR1 MNHEY, CDR2 SMNVEV (reference sequence). Between the trimmed V and J ends, which lost 3 bases and 0 bases, there was a span of 9 bases. CDR3 sequence (DNA): TGTGCCAGCAGTTTGGTGGGCAGCTCCTACGAGCAGTACTTC. Its translation: CASSLVGSSYEQYF.

This clone was observed once. V is TRBV19 and J is TRBJ1-5; no clear D. CDR3 size: 13 residues. Germline V gene lookup returns CDR1 LNHDA and CDR2 SQIVND (reference sequence). Trimming shortened V by 5 bases and J by 6 bases, and 11 bases separated the two germline ends. The CDR3 here is CASSVLVSQPQHF. CDR3 nucleotide sequence: TGTGCCAGTAGTGTTTTGGTATCTCAGCCCCAGCATTTT. Full variable domain (missing parts from reference TRBV19 and TRBJ1-5): DGGITQSPKYLFRKEGQNVTLSCEQNLNHDAMYWYRQDPGQGLRLIYYSQIVNDFQKGDIAEGYSVSREKKESFPLTVTSAQKNPTAFYLCASSVLVSQPQHFGDGTRLSIL.

In DNA, the CDR3 is TGTGCCAGCAGCTTAGATAGGGGTGGTGTATATGGCTACACCTTC. Residues: CASSLDRGGVYGYTF. The rearrangement joins TRBV11-2 to TRBJ1-2; a possible D gene is TRBD1 (5 bases). The ends were cut back, 0 bases at V and 5 bases at J, with 13 bases in the middle. Germline-derived CDR1 and CDR2 are SGHAT and FQNNGV. CDR3 length: 15 amino acids.

The chain recombines TRBV14 with TRBJ2-7, with 10 bases identical to TRBD2. The junction had 0 bases not matched to a gene; V was cut back by 3 bases and J by 4 bases. The CDR3 is 13 amino acids. Germline assignment: CDR1 SGHDN and CDR2 FVKESK. CDR3 protein: CASSQGLAYEQYF. The CDR3 DNA is TGTGCCAGCAGCCAGGGACTAGCGTACGAGCAGTACTTC.

The chain carries TRBV19 and TRBJ2-2, with 7 bases identical to TRBD2. The CDR3 is made up of 15 amino acids. With V trimmed by 4 bases and J by 2 bases, 4 bases remained unmatched. Germline CDR1 LNHDA, CDR2 SQIVND (reference sequence). The CDR3 region is CASSTTSANTGELFF. The CDR3 DNA follows: TGTGCCAGTAGTACAACTAGCGCCAACACCGGGGAGCTGTTTTTT.

V and J are TRBV7-6 and TRBJ2-5, with D possibly being TRBD1 or TRBD2 (5 bases each). Germline V gene sequence: CDR1 SGHVS, CDR2 FNYEAQ. Trimming took 1 base from V and 3 from J, leaving 6 bases between them. The CDR3 spans 13 residues. Written as DNA, the CDR3 is TGTGCCAGCAGCTTAGGGGACGAAGAGACCCAGTACTTC. Its protein product is CASSLGDEETQYF.